A single T cell receptor (beta chain) is shown here with its context. The sample belongs to a study of blood T cell repertoires in COVID-19. Study at large: T cells, B-cell-depleted T cells, or PBMCs supplied cDNA or gDNA.

All enrollees were roughly 18 to 90 years old and from fewer than 25 US areas. Clones were sequenced by immunoSEQ multiplex PCR, and TCRdb holds only the in-frame ones, with some missing. The sample shows roughly 200,000 clones, about 88% of them seen only once. There are 12 residues in the CDR3. CDR1 and CDR2 (germline): MGHDK, SYGVNS. V was clipped by 2 bases and J by 2 bases, with 3 bases between them. The chain is built from TRBV25-1 and TRBJ1-1; D gene unclear. Material: PBMCs or T cells enriched from blood (not recorded which). This TCR derives from a woman aged 40-49 years with acute COVID-19. The DNA for the CDR3 is TGTGCCAGCAGTGAACTCAACACTGAAGCTTTCTTT. This codes for CASSELNTEAFF.